This TCR beta chain was sequenced in a study of blood T cell repertoires in COVID-19. Study-wide context: The analysed material was cDNA or gDNA that came from T cells, B-cell-depleted T cells, or PBMCs.

Authors' analysis steps: Researchers report that nucleated cell counts were estimated from reference gene primer amplification. Some clones are missing from TCRdb's copy, which holds only in-frame ones; the method was immunoSEQ multiplex PCR. V and J calls plus clone size are reproduced from that table; the DNA served to infer D and trimming. The table shows about 270,000 clones, with 88% occurring only once. This clonotype was obtained from a woman aged 45-60 years who had recovered from COVID-19. Sequencing input: PBMCs or T cells enriched from blood (not recorded which).

As DNA, the CDR3 is TGTGCCAGCAGTGGCCCCGGGACAGAAACATTTGGTAATGGCTACACCTTC. It specifies CASSGPGTETFGNGYTF. This sequence joins TRBV28 and TRBJ1-2; 7 bases match TRBD1. The CDR3 is 17 residues long. From germline, CDR1 is MDHEN and CDR2 SYDVKM. V gave up 5 bases and J gave up 6 bases; unmatched junction bases: 18.